One and the same sample provided the 2 T cell receptor beta chains below, sequenced in a study of cytomegalovirus exposure and HLA in healthy donors. Both 60 Vbeta primers and 13 Jbeta primers went into the PCR. Some clones are missing from TCRdb's copy, which holds only in-frame ones; the method was immunoSEQ multiplex PCR. In the table there are a few hundred thousand clones, roughly 70% of which are singletons. Sequencing used PBMCs. These receptors all come from a female donor in good health and CMV-seronegative.

This rearrangement joins TRBV7-9 to TRBJ2-5; tentative D call: TRBD1 (6 bases). This CDR3 region has 16 residues. V was shortened by 4 bases and J by 2 bases, with 17 bases between the two germline ends. The germline V gene encodes CDR1 SEHNR and CDR2 FQNEAQ (reference sequence). The chain's CDR3 is CASSSLGTHTQETQYF. CDR3 DNA sequence: TGTGCCAGCAGCTCCCTTGGGACACATACACAAGAGACCCAGTACTTC.

This rearrangement joins TRBV9 to TRBJ2-1; 7 bases are a match to TRBD2. V was clipped by 0 bases and J by 6 bases; unmatched bases: 6. Per germline, CDR1 SGDLS and CDR2 YYNGEE. The CDR3 consists of 15 residues. The CDR3 DNA sequence: TGTGCCAGCAGCGTAGGGGCTAGCGGTGGCAATGAGCAGTTCTTC. Its protein is CASSVGASGGNEQFF.